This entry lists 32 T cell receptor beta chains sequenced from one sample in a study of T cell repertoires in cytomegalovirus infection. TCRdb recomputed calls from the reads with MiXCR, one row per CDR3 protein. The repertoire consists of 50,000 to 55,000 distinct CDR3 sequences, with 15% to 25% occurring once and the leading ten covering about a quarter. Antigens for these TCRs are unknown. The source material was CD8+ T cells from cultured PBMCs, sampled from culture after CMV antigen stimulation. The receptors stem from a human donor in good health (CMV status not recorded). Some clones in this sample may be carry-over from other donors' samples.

Here the CDR3 reads CASSPGLEQFF. DNA for the CDR3: TGTGCCAGCAGCCCAGGACTAGAGCAGTTCTTC. V and J are TRBV12-3 or TRBV12-4 and TRBJ2-1; perhaps TRBD2 as D (6 bases). Trimming cost V 6 bases and J 10 bases, with 10 bases left between them. CDR3 size: 11 residues.

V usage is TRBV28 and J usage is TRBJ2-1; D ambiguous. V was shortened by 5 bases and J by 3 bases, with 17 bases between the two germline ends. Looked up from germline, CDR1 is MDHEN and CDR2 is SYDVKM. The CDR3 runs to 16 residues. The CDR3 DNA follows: TGTGCCAGCAGTCCAAACTTGTCGACCTACTACAATGAGCAGTTCTTC. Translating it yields CASSPNLSTYYNEQFF.

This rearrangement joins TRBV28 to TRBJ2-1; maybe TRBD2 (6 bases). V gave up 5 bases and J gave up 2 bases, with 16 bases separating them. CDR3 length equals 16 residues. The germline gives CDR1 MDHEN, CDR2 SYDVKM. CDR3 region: CASSPYTGTAYNEQFF. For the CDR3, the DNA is TGTGCCAGCAGTCCATATACCGGGACTGCCTACAATGAGCAGTTCTTC.

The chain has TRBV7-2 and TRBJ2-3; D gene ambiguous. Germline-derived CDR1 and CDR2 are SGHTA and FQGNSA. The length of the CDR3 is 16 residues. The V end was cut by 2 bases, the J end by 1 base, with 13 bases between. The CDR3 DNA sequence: TGTGCCAGCAGCTTAAGTTGGACGCCTGGCACAGATACGCAGTATTTT. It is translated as CASSLSWTPGTDTQYF. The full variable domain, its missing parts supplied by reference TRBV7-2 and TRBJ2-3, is GAGVSQSPSNKVTEKGKDVELRCDPISGHTALYWYRQSLGQGLEFLIYFQGNSAPDKSGLPSDRFSAERTGGSVSTLTIQRTQQEDSAVYLCASSLSWTPGTDTQYFGPGTRLTVL.

This chain's CDR3 is CASSSYWTVSGYEQYF. In nucleotides, the CDR3 is TGTGCCAGCAGTTCATATTGGACGGTTTCGGGGTACGAGCAGTACTTC. The chain uses TRBV28 and TRBJ2-7; the D gene is possibly TRBD2 (5 bases). The CDR3 has 16 residues. V was pared by 4 bases and J by 4 bases, with 20 bases between. Per germline, CDR1 MDHEN and CDR2 SYDVKM.

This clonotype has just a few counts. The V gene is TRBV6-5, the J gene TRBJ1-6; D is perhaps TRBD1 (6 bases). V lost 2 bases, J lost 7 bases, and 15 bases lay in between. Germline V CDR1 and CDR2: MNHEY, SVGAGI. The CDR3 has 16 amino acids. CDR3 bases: TGTGCCAGCAGTTACGTGGCAGGGGAGGGAAATTCACCCCTCCACTTT. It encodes CASSYVAGEGNSPLHF.

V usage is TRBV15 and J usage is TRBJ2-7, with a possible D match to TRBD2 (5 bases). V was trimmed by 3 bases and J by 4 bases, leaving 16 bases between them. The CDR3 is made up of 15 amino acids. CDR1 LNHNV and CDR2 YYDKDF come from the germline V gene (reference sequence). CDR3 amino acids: CATSSQPGDPYEQYF. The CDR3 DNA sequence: TGTGCCACCAGCAGTCAACCCGGGGATCCTTACGAGCAGTACTTC.

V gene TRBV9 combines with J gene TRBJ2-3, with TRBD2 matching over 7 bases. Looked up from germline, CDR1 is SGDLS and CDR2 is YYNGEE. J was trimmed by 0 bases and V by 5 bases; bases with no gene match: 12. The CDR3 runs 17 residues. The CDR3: CASSFPRGDSSTDTQYF. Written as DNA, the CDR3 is TGTGCCAGCAGTTTCCCCCGGGGGGATTCTAGCACAGATACGCAGTATTTT.

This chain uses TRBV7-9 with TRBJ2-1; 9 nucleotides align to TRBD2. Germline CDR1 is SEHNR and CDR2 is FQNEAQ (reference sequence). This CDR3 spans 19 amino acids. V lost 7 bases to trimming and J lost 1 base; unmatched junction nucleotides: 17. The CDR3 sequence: CASTARGGREGNSYNEQFF. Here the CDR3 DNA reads TGTGCCAGCACCGCTAGGGGGGGGCGGGAGGGGAATTCCTACAATGAGCAGTTCTTC.

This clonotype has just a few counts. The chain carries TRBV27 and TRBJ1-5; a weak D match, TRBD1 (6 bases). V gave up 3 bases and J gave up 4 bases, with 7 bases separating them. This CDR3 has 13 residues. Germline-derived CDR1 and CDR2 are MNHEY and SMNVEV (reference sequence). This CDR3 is CASSLRGNQPQHF. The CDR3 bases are TGTGCCAGCAGTTTGAGGGGGAATCAGCCCCAGCATTTT.

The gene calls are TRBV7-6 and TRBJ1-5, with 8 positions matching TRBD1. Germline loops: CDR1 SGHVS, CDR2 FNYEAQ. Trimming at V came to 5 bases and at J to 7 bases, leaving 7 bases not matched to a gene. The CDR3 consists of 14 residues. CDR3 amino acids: CASSADREGQPQHF. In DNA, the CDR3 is TGTGCCAGCAGCGCGGACAGGGAGGGGCAGCCCCAGCATTTT.

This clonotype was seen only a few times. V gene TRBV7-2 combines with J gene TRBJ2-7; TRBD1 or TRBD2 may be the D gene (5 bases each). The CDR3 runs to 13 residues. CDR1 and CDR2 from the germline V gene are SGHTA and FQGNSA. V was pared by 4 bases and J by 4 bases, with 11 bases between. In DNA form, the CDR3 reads TGTGCCAGCAGCTCGTGGGACCTATACGAGCAGTACTTC. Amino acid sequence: CASSSWDLYEQYF.

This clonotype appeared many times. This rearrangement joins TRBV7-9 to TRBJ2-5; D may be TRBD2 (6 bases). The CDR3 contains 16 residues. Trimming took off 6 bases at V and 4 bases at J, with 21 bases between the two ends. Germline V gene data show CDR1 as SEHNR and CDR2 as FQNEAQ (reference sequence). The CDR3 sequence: CASSSSWLRGGETQYF. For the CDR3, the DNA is TGTGCCAGCAGTTCCTCGTGGCTGCGGGGTGGAGAGACCCAGTACTTC. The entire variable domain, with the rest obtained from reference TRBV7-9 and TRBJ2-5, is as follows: DTGVSQNPRHKITKRGQNVTFRCDPISEHNRLYWYRQTLGQGPEFLTYFQNEAQLEKSRLLSDRFSAERPKGSFSTLEIQRTEQGDSAMYLCASSSSWLRGGETQYFGPGTRLLVL.

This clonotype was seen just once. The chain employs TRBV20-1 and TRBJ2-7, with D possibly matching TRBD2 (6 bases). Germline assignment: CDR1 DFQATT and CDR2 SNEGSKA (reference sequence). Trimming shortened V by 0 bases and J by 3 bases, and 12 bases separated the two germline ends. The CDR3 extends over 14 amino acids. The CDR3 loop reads CSARDIAASYEQYF. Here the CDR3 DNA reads TGCAGTGCTAGAGATATAGCGGCAAGCTACGAGCAGTACTTC.

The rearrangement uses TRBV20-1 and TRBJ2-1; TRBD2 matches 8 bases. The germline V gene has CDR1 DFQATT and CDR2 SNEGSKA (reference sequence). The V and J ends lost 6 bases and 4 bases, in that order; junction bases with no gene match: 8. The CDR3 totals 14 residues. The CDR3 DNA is TGCAGTGCACAACTAGCGGAAGATTACAATGAGCAGTTCTTC. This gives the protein CSAQLAEDYNEQFF.

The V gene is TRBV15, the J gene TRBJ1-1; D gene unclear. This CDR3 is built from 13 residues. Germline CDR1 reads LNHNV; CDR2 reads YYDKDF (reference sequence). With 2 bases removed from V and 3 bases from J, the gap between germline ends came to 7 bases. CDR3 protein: CATSRYADTEAFF. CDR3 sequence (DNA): TGTGCCACCAGCAGATACGCGGACACTGAAGCTTTCTTT.

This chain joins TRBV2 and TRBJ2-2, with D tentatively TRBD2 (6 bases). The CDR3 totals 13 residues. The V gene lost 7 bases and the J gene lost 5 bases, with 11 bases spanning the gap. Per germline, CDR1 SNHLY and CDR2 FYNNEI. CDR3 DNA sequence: TGTGCCAGCATTGGGGGGAGAACCGGGGAGCTGTTTTTT. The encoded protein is CASIGGRTGELFF. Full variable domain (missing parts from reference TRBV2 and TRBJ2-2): EPEVTQTPSHQVTQMGQEVILRCVPISNHLYFYWYRQILGQKVEFLVSFYNNEISEKSEIFDDQFSVERPDGSNFTLKIRSTKLEDSAMYFCASIGGRTGELFFGEGSRLTVL.

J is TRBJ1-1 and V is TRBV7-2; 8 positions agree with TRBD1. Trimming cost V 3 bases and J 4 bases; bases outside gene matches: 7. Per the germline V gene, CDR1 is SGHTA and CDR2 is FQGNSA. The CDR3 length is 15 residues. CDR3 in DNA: TGTGCCAGCAGCTTGAGGACAGGGAGTACCACTGAAGCTTTCTTT. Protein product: CASSLRTGSTTEAFF.

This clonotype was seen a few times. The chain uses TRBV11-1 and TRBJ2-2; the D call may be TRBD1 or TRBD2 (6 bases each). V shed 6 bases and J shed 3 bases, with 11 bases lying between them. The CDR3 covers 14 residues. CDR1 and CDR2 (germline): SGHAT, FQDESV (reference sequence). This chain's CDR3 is CASREGEYTGELFF. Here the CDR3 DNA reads TGTGCCAGCAGGGAGGGGGAGTACACCGGGGAGCTGTTTTTT.

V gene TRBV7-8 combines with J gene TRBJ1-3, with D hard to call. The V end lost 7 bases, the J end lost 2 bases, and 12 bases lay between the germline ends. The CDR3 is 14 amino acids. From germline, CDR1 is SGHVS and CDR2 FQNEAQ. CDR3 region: CASMRGRTGNTIYF. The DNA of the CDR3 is TGTGCCAGCATGCGGGGAAGGACTGGAAACACCATATATTTT.

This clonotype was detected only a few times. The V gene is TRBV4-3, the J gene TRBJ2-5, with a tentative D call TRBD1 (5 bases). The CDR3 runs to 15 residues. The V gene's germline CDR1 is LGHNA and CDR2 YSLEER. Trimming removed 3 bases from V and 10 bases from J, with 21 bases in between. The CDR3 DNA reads TGCGCCAGCAGCCACCTCTTCAAGGGCCCAGGGATCCAGTACTTC. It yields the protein CASSHLFKGPGIQYF.

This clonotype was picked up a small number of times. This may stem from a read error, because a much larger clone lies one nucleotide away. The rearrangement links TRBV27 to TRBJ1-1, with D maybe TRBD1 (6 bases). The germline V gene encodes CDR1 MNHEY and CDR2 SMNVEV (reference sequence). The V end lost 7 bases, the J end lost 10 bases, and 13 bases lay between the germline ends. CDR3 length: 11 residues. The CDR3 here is CASTEQGGAFF. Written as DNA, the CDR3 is TGTGCCAGCACTGAACAGGGCGGAGCTTTCTTT.

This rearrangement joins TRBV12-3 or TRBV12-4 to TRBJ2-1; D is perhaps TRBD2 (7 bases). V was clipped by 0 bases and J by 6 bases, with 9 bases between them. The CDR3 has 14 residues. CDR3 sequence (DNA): TGTGCCAGCAGTTTAGCGGGGGGGCGCAATGAGCAGTTCTTC. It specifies CASSLAGGRNEQFF.

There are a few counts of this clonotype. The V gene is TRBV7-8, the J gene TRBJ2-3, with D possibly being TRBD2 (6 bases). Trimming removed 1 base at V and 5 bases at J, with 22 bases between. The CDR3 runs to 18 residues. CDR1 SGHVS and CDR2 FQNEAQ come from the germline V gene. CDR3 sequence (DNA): TGTGCCAGCAGCTTAGGTCATGGGCTCCGGGAGAGAGGAGATACGCAGTATTTT. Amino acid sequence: CASSLGHGLRERGDTQYF.

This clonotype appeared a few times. The CDR3 region is CASSSRDYSYNEQFF. The CDR3, as DNA: TGTGCCAGCAGCTCCCGGGACTACTCCTACAATGAGCAGTTCTTC. J is TRBJ2-1 and V is TRBV13; 7 nucleotides match TRBD2. J was trimmed by 0 bases and V by 4 bases; bases with no gene match: 3. Per germline, CDR1 PRHDT and CDR2 FYEKMQ (reference sequence). The length of the CDR3 is 15 residues.

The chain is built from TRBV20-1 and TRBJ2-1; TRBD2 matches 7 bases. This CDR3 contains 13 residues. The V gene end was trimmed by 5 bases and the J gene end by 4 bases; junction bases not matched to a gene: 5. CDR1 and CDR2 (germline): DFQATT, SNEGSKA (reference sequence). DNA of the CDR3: TGCAGTGCTGCCCGTAGCGGGTACAATGAGCAGTTCTTC. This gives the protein CSAARSGYNEQFF.

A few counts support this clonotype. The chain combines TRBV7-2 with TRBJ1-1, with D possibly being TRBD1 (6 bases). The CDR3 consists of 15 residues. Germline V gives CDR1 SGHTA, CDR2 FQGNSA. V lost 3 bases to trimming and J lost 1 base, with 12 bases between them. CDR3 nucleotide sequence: TGTGCCAGCAGCTTTTACAGGGTCAAGAACACTGAAGCTTTCTTT. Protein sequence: CASSFYRVKNTEAFF.

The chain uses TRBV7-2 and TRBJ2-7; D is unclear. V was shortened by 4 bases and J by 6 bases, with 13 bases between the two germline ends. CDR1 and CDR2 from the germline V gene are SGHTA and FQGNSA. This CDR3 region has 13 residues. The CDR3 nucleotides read TGTGCCAGCAGCTACAGTACCCTCGGCGAGCAGTACTTC. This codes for CASSYSTLGEQYF.

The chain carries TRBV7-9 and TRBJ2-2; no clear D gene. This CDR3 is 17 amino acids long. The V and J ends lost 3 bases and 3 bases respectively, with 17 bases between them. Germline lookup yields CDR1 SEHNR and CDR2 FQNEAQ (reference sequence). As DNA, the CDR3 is TGTGCCAGCAGCTTTCCACCGGGCGCAAAGGACACCGGGGAGCTGTTTTTT. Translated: CASSFPPGAKDTGELFF.

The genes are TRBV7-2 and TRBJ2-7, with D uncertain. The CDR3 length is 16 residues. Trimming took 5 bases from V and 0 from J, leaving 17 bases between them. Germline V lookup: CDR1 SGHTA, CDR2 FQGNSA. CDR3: CASSHYPDPSSYEQYF. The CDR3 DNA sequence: TGTGCCAGCAGCCATTACCCGGACCCGAGCTCCTACGAGCAGTACTTC. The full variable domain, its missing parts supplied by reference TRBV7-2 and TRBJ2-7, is GAGVSQSPSNKVTEKGKDVELRCDPISGHTALYWYRQSLGQGLEFLIYFQGNSAPDKSGLPSDRFSAERTGGSVSTLTIQRTQQEDSAVYLCASSHYPDPSSYEQYFGPGTRLTVT.

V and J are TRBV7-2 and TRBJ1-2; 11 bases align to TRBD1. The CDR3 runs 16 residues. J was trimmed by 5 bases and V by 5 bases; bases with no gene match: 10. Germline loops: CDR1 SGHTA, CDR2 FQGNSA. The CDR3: CASSPGQGAVWYGYTF. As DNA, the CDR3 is TGTGCCAGCAGCCCCGGACAGGGGGCAGTGTGGTATGGCTACACCTTC.

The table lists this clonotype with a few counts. CDR3 nucleotide sequence: TGTGCCAGCAGCTTAGCCCGGGGGCGGAGGGCGGAGACCCAGTACTTC. Its protein product is CASSLARGRRAETQYF. This sequence joins TRBV7-2 and TRBJ2-5; D possibly matches TRBD1 or TRBD2 (6 bases each). Germline CDR1 is SGHTA and CDR2 is FQGNSA. There are 16 residues in the CDR3. Trimming shortened V by 0 bases and J by 5 bases, and 16 bases separated the two germline ends.